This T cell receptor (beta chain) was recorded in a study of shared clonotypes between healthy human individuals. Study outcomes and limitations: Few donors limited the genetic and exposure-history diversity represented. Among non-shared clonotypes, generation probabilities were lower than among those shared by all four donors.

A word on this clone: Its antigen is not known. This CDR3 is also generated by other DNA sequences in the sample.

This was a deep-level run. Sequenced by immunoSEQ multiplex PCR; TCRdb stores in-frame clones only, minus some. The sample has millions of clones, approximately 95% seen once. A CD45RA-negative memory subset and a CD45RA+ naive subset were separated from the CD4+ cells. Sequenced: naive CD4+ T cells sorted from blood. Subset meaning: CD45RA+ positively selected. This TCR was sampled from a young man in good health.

As DNA, the CDR3 is TGTGCCAGCAGCCTCGGACTAGCGGGAGAGACCCAGTACTTC. It encodes CASSLGLAGETQYF. The chain links TRBV5-4 to TRBJ2-5; 11 nucleotides agree with TRBD2. Germline CDR1 is SGHNT and CDR2 is YYREEE (reference sequence). J gave up 4 bases and V 4 bases, and 3 bases lay outside the gene matches. The CDR3 loop spans 14 amino acids. Variable domain in full (rest from reference TRBV5-4 and TRBJ2-5): ETGVTQSPTHLIKTRGQQVTLRCSSQSGHNTVSWYQQALGQGPQFIFQYYREEENGRGNFPPRFSGLQFPNYSSELNVNALELDDSALYLCASSLGLAGETQYFGPGTRLLVL.